This entry describes one T cell receptor beta chain. V was shortened by 5 bases and J by 0 bases, with 14 bases between the two germline ends. This CDR3 is 16 amino acids long. Per the germline V gene, CDR1 is SGHTA and CDR2 is FQGTGA. This sample stems from a study of tumor-infiltrating lymphocytes in oesophageal squamous cell carcinoma. TCRdb re-analysed the PCR reads in MiXCR, keeping a single row per CDR3 protein. This sample has 15,000 to 20,000 distinct CDR3 sequences; approximately 43% occur once, and the top ten carry roughly 40%. The sequence came from a female donor with esophageal squamous cell carcinoma. The sequenced material came from blood. The chain couples TRBV7-3 to TRBJ2-1; D may correspond to TRBD1 or TRBD2 (5 bases each). The CDR3 region is CASSLKGTSSYNEQFF. The DNA for the CDR3 is TGTGCCAGCAGCCTCAAGGGGACGAGCTCCTACAATGAGCAGTTCTTC. The full variable domain, its missing parts supplied by reference TRBV7-3 and TRBJ2-1, is GAGVSQTPSNKVTEKGKYVELRCDPISGHTALYWYRQSLGQGPEFLIYFQGTGAADDSGLPNDRFFAVRPEGSVSTLKIQRTERGDSAVYLCASSLKGTSSYNEQFFGPGTRLTVL.